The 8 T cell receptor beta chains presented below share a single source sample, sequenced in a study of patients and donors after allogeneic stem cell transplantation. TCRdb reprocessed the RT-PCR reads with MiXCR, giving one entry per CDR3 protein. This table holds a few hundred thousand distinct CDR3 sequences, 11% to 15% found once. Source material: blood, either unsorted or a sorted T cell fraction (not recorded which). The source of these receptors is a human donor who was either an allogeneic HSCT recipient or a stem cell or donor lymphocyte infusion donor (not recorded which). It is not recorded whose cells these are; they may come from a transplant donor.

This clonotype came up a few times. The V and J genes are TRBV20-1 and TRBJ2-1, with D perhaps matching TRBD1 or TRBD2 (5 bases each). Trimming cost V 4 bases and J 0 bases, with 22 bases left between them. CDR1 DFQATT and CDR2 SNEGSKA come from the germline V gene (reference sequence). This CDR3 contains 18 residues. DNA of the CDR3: TGCAGTGCTACGACCGGGACCCAATCCCCGAGCTCCTACAATGAGCAGTTCTTC. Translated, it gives CSATTGTQSPSSYNEQFF.

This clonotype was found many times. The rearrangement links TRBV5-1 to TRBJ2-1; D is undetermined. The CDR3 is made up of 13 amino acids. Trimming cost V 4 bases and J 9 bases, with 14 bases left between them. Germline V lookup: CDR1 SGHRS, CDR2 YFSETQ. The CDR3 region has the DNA TGCGCCAGCAGCGTTTCGGTTTCGAGTGAGCAGTTCTTC. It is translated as CASSVSVSSEQFF.

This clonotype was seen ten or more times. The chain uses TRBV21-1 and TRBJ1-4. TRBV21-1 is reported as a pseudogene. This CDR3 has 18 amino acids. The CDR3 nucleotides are TGTGCCAGCAGTGAGAATTGGGAGGACCCAAGGGACGATGAAAAACTGTTTTTT. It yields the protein CASSENWEDPRDDEKLFF.

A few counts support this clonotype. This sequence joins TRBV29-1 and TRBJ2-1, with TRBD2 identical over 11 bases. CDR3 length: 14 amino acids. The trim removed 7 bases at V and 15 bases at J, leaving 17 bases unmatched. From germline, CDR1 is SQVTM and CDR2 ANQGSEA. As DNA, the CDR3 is TGCAGCGGGCAGGGGGTACTAGCGGGAGTGGGTGGGTTCTTC. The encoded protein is CSGQGVLAGVGGFF.

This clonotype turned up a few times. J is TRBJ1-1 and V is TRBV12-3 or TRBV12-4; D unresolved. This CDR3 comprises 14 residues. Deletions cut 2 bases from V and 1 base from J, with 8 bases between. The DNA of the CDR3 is TGTGCCAGCAGTTTAAATCCGCGGAACACTGAAGCTTTCTTT. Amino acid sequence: CASSLNPRNTEAFF.

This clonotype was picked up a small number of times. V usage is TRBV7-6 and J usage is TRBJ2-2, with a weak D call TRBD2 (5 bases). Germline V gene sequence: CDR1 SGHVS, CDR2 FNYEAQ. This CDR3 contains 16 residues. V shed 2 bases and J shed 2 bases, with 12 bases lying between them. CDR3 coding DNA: TGTGCCAGCAGCTTATTCCGGGGAACCAACACCGGGGAGCTGTTTTTT. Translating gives CASSLFRGTNTGELFF.

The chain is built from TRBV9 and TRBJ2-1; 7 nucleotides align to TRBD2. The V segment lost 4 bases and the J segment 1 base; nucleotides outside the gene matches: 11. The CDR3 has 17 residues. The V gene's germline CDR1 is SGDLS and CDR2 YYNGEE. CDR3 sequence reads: CASSLGASGFSYNEQFF. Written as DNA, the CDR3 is TGTGCCAGCAGCCTCGGGGCTAGCGGTTTTTCCTACAATGAGCAGTTCTTC.

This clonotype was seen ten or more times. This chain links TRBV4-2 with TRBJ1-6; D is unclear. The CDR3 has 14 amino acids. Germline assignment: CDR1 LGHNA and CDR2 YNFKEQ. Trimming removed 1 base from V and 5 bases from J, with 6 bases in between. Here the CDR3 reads CASSQGRNNSPLHF. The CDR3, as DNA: TGTGCCAGCAGCCAAGGCAGAAATAATTCACCCCTCCACTTT.